This entry is about one T cell receptor beta chain. What it binds is not known. A universal primer site and UMIs were added as TCR cDNA was made by 5'RACE template switching. TCRdb used MiXCR to reprocess the 5' RACE reads, holding one entry per CDR3 protein. The sample yields about 240,000 distinct CDR3 sequences, about 7% seen once. Trimming left V 6 bases short and J 4 bases short, with 10 bases between. Per germline, CDR1 KGHSH and CDR2 LQKENI. The length of the CDR3 is 13 residues. The data stem from a study of T cells after yellow fever vaccination. Study information: SMART-Seq v4 Ultra Low Input prepared the low-cell-number fractions.

Study outcomes and limitations: Clonotypes appearing in both CD4 and CD8 compartments existed, and their share was small.

The source material was CD4+ T cells sorted from PBMCs, sampled 15 days after the yellow fever booster vaccination. The clonotype was recovered from a man under 40 who received the YFV17D yellow fever vaccine. The chain couples TRBV18 to TRBJ1-5; D uncertain. The chain's CDR3 is CASSPTENQPQHF. The CDR3 bases are TGTGCCAGCTCCCCGACGGAGAATCAGCCCCAGCATTTT.